Shown below are 11 T cell receptor beta chains from a single sample sequenced in a study of Ad26.COV2.S vaccination and SARS-CoV-2 variants. The treatment here: 15 to 20 received Ad26.COV2.S at low or high dose, single or two shots; 5 received placebo; per-sample allocation not given. After the first vaccine or placebo injection, samples were drawn on day 63. The table came from immunoSEQ multiplex PCR; TCRdb's copy has only in-frame clones and leaves some out. The data hold over 300,000 clones, with 83% observed a single time. The input for sequencing was peripheral blood, taken in a trial of Ad26.COV2.S vaccine versus placebo. These receptors were obtained from a person aged 18-65 years who received the Ad26.COV2.S COVID-19 vaccine or a placebo.

This chain joins TRBV7-2 and TRBJ2-1, with D hard to call. The germline V gene has CDR1 SGHTA and CDR2 FQGNSA. Trimming shortened V by 3 bases and J by 7 bases, and 7 bases separated the two germline ends. The CDR3 is made up of 12 amino acids. CDR3 in DNA: TGTGCCAGCAGCTTTTACGTAAATGAGCAGTTCTTC. Amino acids: CASSFYVNEQFF.

CDR3 residues: CASSGFAGPNTGELFF. The CDR3 coding sequence is TGCGCCAGCAGCGGGTTCGCCGGGCCGAACACCGGGGAGCTGTTTTTT. This rearrangement joins TRBV5-1 to TRBJ2-2, with D uncertain. CDR3 length: 16 residues. Trimming removed 4 bases from V and 0 bases from J, with 13 bases in between. Germline V gene lookup returns CDR1 SGHRS and CDR2 YFSETQ.

The chain combines TRBV4-1 with TRBJ2-7; tentatively, D is TRBD1 (6 bases). This CDR3 comprises 18 residues. V was pared by 2 bases and J by 2 bases, with 22 bases between. CDR1 is MGHRA and CDR2 is YSYEKL in the germline V gene. Here the CDR3 DNA reads TGCGCCAGCAGCCAACGGAATGTCTTCCAGACAGGACCCTACGAGCAGTACTTC. Its protein is CASSQRNVFQTGPYEQYF.

This chain links TRBV6-5 with TRBJ1-2, with D possibly being TRBD1 (5 bases). Germline CDR1 is MNHEY and CDR2 is SVGAGI. The CDR3 has 15 residues. The ends were cut back, 6 bases at V and 0 bases at J, with 14 bases in the middle. The CDR3 protein is CASSGGYLANYGYTF. The CDR3 nucleotides are TGTGCCAGCAGCGGGGGGTACCTAGCTAACTATGGCTACACCTTC.

This clone has just one count. The chain carries TRBV6-5 and TRBJ1-5, with 8 bases matching TRBD1. V was pared by 4 bases and J by 2 bases, with 1 base of the junction left unmatched. Germline CDR1 and CDR2: MNHEY and SVGAGI. This CDR3 is built from 14 residues. CDR3: CASSSTGGNQPQHF. DNA of the CDR3: TGTGCCAGCAGTTCGACAGGGGGCAATCAGCCCCAGCATTTT.

The chain combines TRBV20-1 with TRBJ1-2; no firm D call. The CDR3 is made up of 11 amino acids. From germline, CDR1 is DFQATT and CDR2 SNEGSKA (reference sequence). V was trimmed by 3 bases and J by 5 bases, leaving 7 bases between them. CDR3 residues: CSASYGYGYTF. In DNA form, the CDR3 reads TGCAGTGCTAGTTACGGATATGGCTACACCTTC.

This clone was found once. The chain links TRBV7-8 to TRBJ2-5; 12 nucleotides line up with TRBD2. CDR1 is SGHVS and CDR2 is FQNEAQ in the germline V gene. The CDR3 spans 15 residues. With 5 bases clipped from V and 7 bases from J, the junction kept 8 bases outside the gene matches. The CDR3 nucleotides are TGTGCCAGCAGCCTACGGACTAGCGGGGAAGGGACCCAGTACTTC. This gives the protein CASSLRTSGEGTQYF.

The chain is built from TRBV6-1 and TRBJ1-4; D is possibly TRBD1 (5 bases). The germline gives CDR1 MNHNS, CDR2 SASEGT. The CDR3 runs 15 residues. The V end lost 3 bases, the J end lost 4 bases, and 12 bases lay between the germline ends. The CDR3 DNA sequence: TGTGCCAGCAGTGATATTCGACAGTTTAATGAAAAACTGTTTTTT. It codes for CASSDIRQFNEKLFF.

The genes are TRBV6-1 and TRBJ1-3; 7 nucleotides align to TRBD1. Germline CDR1 reads MNHNS; CDR2 reads SASEGT. With 1 base clipped from V and 0 bases from J, the junction kept 6 bases outside the gene matches. The CDR3 runs 17 residues. CDR3 loop: CASSEDPQGVSGNTIYF. The CDR3 bases are TGTGCCAGCAGTGAAGACCCGCAGGGGGTCTCTGGAAACACCATATATTTT.

The chain combines TRBV9 with TRBJ1-2; D ambiguous. The CDR3 runs 13 residues. The V and J ends lost 0 bases and 7 bases respectively, with 10 bases between them. Germline lookup yields CDR1 SGDLS and CDR2 YYNGEE. CDR3 nucleotide sequence: TGTGCCAGCAGCGTAGACGGGGAGGGTGGCTACACCTTC. It translates to CASSVDGEGGYTF.

This clone has just one count. The chain joins TRBV7-3 to TRBJ2-7, with 10 nucleotides matching TRBD1. J was trimmed by 2 bases and V by 5 bases; bases with no gene match: 6. The germline gives CDR1 SGHTA, CDR2 FQGTGA. This CDR3 is 15 amino acids long. The CDR3 spells CASSPGTGVPYEQYF. The CDR3 DNA follows: TGTGCCAGCAGCCCGGGGACAGGGGTTCCCTACGAGCAGTACTTC.